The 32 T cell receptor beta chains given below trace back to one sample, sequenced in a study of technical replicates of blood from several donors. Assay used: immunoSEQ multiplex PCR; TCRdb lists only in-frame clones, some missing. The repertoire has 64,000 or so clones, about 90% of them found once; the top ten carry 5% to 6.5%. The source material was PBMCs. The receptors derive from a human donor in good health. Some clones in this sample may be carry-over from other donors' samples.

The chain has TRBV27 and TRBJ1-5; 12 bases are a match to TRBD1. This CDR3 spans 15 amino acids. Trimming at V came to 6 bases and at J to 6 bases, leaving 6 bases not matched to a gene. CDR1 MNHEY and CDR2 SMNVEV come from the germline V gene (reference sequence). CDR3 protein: CASSLLGQGAQPQHF. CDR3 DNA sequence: TGTGCCAGCAGCCTATTGGGACAGGGGGCTCAGCCCCAGCATTTT.

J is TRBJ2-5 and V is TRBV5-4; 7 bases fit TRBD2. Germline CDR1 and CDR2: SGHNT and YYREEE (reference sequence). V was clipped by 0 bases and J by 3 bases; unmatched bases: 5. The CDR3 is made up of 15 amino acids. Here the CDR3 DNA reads TGTGCCAGCAGCTTGGCGGGAGGAGGTAAAGAGACCCAGTACTTC. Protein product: CASSLAGGGKETQYF.

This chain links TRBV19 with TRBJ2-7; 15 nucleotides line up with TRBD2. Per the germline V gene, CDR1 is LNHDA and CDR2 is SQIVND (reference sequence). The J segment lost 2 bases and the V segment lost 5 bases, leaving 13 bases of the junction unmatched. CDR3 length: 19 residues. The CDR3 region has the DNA TGTGCCAGTAGTGACCCGGGACTAGCGGGAGGCCGAGGTGCCTACGAGCAGTACTTC. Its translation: CASSDPGLAGGRGAYEQYF.

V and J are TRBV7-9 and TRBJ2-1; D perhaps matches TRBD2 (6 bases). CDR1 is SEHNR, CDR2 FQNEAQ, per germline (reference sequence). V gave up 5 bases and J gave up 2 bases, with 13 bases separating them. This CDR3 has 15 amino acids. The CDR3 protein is CASSRRGSAYNEQFF. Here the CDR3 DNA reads TGTGCCAGCAGCCGACGGGGGTCAGCCTACAATGAGCAGTTCTTC.

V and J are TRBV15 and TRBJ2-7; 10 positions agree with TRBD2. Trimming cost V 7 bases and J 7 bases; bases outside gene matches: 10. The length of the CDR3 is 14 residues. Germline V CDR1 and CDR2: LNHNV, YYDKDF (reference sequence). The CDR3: CATKWSSGGYEQYF. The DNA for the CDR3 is TGTGCCACCAAGTGGTCTAGCGGGGGTTATGAGCAGTACTTC.

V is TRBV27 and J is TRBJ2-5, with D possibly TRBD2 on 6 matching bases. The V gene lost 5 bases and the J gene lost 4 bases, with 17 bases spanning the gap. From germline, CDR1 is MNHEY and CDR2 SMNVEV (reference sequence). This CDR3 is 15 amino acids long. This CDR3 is CASSPGLRGRETQYF. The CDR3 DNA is TGTGCCAGCAGTCCTGGACTGCGGGGAAGAGAGACCCAGTACTTC.

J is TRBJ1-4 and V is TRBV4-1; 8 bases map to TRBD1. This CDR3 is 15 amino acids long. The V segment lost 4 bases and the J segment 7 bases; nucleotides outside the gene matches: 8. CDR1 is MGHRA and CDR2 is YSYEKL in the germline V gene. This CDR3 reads CASSPKDREGEKLFF. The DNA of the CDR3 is TGCGCCAGCAGCCCCAAGGACAGGGAGGGTGAAAAACTGTTTTTT.

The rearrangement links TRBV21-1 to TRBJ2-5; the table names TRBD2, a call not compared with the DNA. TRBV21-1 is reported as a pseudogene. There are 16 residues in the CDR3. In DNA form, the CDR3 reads TGTGCCAGCAGCACTCGACTAGCGGAGCCTCAAGAGACCCAGTACTTC. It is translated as CASSTRLAEPQETQYF.

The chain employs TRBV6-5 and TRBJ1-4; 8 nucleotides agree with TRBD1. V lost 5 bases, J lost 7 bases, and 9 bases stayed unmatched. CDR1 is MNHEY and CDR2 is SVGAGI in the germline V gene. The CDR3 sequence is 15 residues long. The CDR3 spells CASSPQGARGEKLFF. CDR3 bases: TGTGCCAGCAGTCCCCAGGGGGCGCGCGGTGAAAAACTGTTTTTT.

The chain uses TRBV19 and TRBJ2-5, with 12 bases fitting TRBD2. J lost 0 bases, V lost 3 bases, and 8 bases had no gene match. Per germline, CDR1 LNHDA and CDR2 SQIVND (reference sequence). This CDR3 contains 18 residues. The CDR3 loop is CASSMFLAGGGHQETQYF. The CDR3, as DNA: TGTGCCAGTAGTATGTTCCTAGCGGGAGGGGGACACCAAGAGACCCAGTACTTC.

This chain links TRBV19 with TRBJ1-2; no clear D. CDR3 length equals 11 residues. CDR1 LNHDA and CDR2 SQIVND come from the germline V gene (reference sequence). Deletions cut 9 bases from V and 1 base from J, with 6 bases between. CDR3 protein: CASRFNYGYTF. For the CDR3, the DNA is TGTGCCAGCAGGTTTAACTATGGCTACACCTTC.

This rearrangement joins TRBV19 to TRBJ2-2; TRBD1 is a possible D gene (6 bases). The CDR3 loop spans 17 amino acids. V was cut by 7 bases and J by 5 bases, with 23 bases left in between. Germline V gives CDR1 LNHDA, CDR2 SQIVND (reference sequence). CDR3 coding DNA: TGTGCCAGTATTCAACAGGGTCAATGGTTTAGTACCGGGGAGCTGTTTTTT. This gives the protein CASIQQGQWFSTGELFF.

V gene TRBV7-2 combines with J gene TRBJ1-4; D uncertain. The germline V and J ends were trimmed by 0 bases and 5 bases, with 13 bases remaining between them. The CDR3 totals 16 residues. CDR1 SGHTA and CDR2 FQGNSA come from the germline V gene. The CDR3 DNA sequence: TGTGCCAGCAGCTTAGCGCTGGGCAGTAGGAATGAAAAACTGTTTTTT. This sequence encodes CASSLALGSRNEKLFF.

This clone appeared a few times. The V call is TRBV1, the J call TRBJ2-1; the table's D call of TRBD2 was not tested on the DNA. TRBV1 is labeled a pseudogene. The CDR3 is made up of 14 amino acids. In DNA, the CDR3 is TGCACCAGCAGCGCGGGACTAGAAATAAATGAGCAGTTCTTC. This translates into CTSSAGLEINEQFF.

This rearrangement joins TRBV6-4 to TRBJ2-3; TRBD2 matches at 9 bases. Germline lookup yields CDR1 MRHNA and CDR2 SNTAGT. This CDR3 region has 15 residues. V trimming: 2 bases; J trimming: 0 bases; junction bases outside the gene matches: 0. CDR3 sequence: CASSDAGGSTDTQYF. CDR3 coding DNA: TGTGCCAGCAGTGACGCGGGGGGGAGCACAGATACGCAGTATTTT.

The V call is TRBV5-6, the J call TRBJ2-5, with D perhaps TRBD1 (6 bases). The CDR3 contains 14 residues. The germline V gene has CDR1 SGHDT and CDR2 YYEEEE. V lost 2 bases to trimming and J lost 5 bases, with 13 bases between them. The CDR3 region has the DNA TGTGCCAGCAGCTTCAACAGGGCAATGGAGACCCAGTACTTC. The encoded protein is CASSFNRAMETQYF.

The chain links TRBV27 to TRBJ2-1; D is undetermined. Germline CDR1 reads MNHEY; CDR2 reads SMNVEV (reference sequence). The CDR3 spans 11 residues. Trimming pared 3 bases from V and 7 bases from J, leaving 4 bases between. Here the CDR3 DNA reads TGTGCCAGCAGTTTGAGTAATGAGCAGTTCTTC. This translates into CASSLSNEQFF.

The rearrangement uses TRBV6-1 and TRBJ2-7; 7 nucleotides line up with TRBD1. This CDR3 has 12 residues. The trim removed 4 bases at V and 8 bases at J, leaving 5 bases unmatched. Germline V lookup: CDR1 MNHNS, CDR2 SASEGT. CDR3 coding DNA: TGTGCCAGCAGTGGACAGGGAAGAAAGCAGTACTTC. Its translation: CASSGQGRKQYF.

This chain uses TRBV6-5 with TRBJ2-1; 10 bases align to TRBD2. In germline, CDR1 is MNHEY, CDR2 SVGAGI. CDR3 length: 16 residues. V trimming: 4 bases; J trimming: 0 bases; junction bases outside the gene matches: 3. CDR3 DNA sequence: TGTGCCAGCAGTTTCCCTAGCGGGAGCTCCTACAATGAGCAGTTCTTC. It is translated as CASSFPSGSSYNEQFF.

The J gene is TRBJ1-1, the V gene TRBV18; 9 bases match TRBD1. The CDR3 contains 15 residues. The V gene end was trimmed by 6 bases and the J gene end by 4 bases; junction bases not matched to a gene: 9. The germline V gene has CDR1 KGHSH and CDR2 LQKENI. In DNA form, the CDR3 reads TGTGCCAGCTCCCTCGGACAGGGGCGGGTCACTGAAGCTTTCTTT. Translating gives CASSLGQGRVTEAFF. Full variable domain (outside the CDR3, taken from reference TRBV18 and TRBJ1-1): NAGVMQNPRHLVRRRGQEARLRCSPMKGHSHVYWYRQLPEEGLKFMVYLQKENIIDESGMPKERFSAEFPKEGPSILRIQQVVRGDSAAYFCASSLGQGRVTEAFFGQGTRLTVV.

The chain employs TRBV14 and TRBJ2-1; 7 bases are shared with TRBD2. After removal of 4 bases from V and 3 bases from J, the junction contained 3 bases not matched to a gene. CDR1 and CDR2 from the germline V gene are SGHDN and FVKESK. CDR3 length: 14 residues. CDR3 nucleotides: TGTGCCAGCAGCCGCCTAGCGGACTACAATGAGCAGTTCTTC. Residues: CASSRLADYNEQFF.

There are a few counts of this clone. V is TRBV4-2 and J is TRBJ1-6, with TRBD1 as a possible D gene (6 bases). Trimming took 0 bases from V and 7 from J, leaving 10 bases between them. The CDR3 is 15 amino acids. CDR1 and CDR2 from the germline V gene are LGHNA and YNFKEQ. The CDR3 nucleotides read TGTGCCAGCAGCCAAGATAGGACAGTAAATTCACCCCTCCACTTT. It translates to CASSQDRTVNSPLHF.

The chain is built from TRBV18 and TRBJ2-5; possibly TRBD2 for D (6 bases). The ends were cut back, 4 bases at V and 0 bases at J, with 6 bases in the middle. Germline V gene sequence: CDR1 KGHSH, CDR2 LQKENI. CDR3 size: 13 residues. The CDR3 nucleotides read TGTGCCAGCTCACGGGGGGACCAAGAGACCCAGTACTTC. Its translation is CASSRGDQETQYF.

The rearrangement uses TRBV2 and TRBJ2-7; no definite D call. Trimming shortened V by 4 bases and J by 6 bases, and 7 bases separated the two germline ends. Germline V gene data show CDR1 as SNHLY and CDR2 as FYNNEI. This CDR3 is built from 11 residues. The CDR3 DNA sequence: TGTGCCAGCAGTGTGGCAGTCGAGCAGTACTTC. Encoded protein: CASSVAVEQYF.

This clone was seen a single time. CDR3: CASSLSARDSSYNEQFF. In nucleotides, the CDR3 is TGTGCCAGCAGCCTTTCGGCCCGGGATAGCTCCTACAATGAGCAGTTCTTC. The J gene is TRBJ2-1, the V gene TRBV4-2, with D possibly matching TRBD2 (5 bases). CDR3 length equals 17 residues. CDR1 is LGHNA and CDR2 is YNFKEQ in the germline V gene. V was clipped by 4 bases and J by 0 bases, with 16 bases between them.

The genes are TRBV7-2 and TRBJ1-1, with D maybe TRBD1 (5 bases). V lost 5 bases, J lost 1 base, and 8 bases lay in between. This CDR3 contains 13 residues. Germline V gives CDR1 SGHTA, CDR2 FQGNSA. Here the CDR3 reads CASSRGQNTEAFF. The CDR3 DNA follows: TGTGCCAGCAGCCGAGGACAGAACACTGAAGCTTTCTTT.

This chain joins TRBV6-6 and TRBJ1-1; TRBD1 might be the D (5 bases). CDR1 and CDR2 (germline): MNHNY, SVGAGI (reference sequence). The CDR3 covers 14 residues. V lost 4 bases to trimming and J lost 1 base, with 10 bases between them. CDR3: CASSSTTENTEAFF. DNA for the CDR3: TGTGCCAGCAGTTCCACGACAGAGAACACTGAAGCTTTCTTT.

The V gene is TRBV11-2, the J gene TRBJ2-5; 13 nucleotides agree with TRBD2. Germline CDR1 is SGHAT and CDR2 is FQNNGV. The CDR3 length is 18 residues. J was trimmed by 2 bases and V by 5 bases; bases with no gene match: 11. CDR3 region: CASSQGGLAGKTQETQYF. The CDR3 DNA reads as TGTGCCAGCAGCCAGGGGGGACTAGCGGGGAAGACACAAGAGACCCAGTACTTC.

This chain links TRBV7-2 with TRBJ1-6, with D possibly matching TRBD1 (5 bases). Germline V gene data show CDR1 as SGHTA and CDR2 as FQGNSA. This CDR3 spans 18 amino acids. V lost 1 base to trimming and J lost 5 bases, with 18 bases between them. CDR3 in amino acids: CASSLGFGGASHNSPLHF. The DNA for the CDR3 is TGTGCCAGCAGCTTAGGATTTGGCGGGGCAAGCCATAATTCACCCCTCCACTTT.

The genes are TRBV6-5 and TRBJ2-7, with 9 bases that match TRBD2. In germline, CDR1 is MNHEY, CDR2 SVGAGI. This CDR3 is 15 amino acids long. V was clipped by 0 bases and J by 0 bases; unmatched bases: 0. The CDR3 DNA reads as TGTGCCAGCAGTTACTCTAGCGGGAGCTCCTACGAGCAGTACTTC. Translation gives CASSYSSGSSYEQYF.

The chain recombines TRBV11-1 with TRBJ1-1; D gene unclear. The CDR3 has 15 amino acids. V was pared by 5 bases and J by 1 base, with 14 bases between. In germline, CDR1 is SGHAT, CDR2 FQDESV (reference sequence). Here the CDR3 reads CASSPTRPKNTEAFF. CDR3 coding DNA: TGTGCCAGCAGCCCGACGCGGCCTAAGAACACTGAAGCTTTCTTT.

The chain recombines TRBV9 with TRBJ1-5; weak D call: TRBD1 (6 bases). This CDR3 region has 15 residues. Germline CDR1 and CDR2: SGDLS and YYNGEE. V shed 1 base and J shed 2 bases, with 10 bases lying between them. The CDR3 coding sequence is TGTGCCAGCAGCGTATCGGCAGGGGGCAATCAGCCCCAGCATTTT. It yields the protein CASSVSAGGNQPQHF.